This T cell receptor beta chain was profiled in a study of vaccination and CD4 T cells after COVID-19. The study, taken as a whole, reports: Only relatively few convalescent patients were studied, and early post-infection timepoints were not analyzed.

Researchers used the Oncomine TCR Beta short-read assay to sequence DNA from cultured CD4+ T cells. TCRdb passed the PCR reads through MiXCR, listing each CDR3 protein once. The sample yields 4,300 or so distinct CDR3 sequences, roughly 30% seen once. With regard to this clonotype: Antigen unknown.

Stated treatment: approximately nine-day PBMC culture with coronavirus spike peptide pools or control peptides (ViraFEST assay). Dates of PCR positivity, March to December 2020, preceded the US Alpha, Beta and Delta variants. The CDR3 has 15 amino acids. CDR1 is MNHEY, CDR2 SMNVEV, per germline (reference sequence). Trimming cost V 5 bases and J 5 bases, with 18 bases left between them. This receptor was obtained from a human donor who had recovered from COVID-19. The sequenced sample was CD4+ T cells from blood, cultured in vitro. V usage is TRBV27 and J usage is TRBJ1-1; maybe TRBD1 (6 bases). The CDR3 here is CASSPRGRGWTEAFF. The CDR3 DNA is TGTGCCAGCAGTCCCCGGGGCAGGGGATGGACTGAAGCTTTCTTT.